The 12 T cell receptor beta chains given below trace back to one sample, sequenced in a study of tumor-infiltrating lymphocytes in glioblastoma multiforme. Three nested ARM-PCR rounds with V-beta and C-beta primers built TCRB libraries. Via MiXCR, TCRdb re-called the multiplex PCR reads, giving one row per CDR3 protein. The repertoire holds fewer than 15,000 distinct CDR3 sequences, with 65% to 80% as singletons. The sequenced sample was brain tumor tissue. The source is a male donor with glioblastoma.

The genes are TRBV20-1 and TRBJ2-1; TRBD2 aligns across 7 bases. Germline CDR1 DFQATT, CDR2 SNEGSKA (reference sequence). The CDR3 totals 12 residues. V shed 2 bases and J 5 bases; nucleotides not matched to a gene: 0. CDR3: CSARLADNEQFF. The CDR3 DNA reads as TGCAGTGCTAGACTAGCGGACAATGAGCAGTTCTTC.

This clonotype occurred a few times. This may be a read error: a much more frequent sequence differs by one nucleotide. The chain has TRBV12-3 or TRBV12-4 and TRBJ1-1; a possible D gene is TRBD1 (5 bases). This CDR3 is built from 14 residues. CDR3 nucleotides: TGTGCCAGCAGTTCGGGACTGCGGAACACTAAAGCTTTCTTT. It encodes CASSSGLRNTKAFF.

This clonotype was seen ten or more times. Germline is not matched at one junction end, which may reflect a read error. The chain links TRBV7-9 to TRBJ2-7; 7 bases are shared with TRBD1. The length of the CDR3 is 12 residues. In germline, CDR1 is SEHNR, CDR2 FQNEAQ (reference sequence). The CDR3: CASSSATGSPFF. The CDR3 DNA reads as TGTGCCAGCAGCTCCGCGACAGGGAGTCCTTTCTTC.

This sequence joins TRBV6-2 or TRBV6-3 and TRBJ2-1, with TRBD1 matching 9 bases. V shed 6 bases, J shed 4 bases, and the junction held 4 bases outside the gene matches. The germline V gene has CDR1 MNHEY and CDR2 SVGEGT. The CDR3 runs to 14 residues. The CDR3 DNA sequence: TGTGCCAGCAGCGGGACAGGGAAGTACAATGAGCAGTTCTTC. Protein product: CASSGTGKYNEQFF.

The rearrangement links TRBV20-1 to TRBJ1-2, with D possibly being TRBD1 (6 bases). The CDR3 is made up of 14 amino acids. Trimming shortened V by 5 bases and J by 7 bases, and 20 bases separated the two germline ends. CDR1 and CDR2 (germline): DFQATT, SNEGSKA (reference sequence). The CDR3 sequence: CSAQWGQGIGGYTF. The CDR3 DNA follows: TGCAGTGCTCAATGGGGGCAGGGGATAGGTGGCTACACCTTC.

Comment on this clonotype: This may come from a read error, since a much larger clone is one base off. The V gene is TRBV11-1, the J gene TRBJ2-1; no firm D call. The CDR3 sequence is 13 residues long. Per germline, CDR1 SGHAT and CDR2 FQDESV (reference sequence). CDR3 nucleotides: TGTGCCGGCAGCTTAGGCCACTGGTTTGGGCAGTTCTTC. This encodes CAGSLGHWFGQFF. The full variable domain, with the rest looked up from reference TRBV11-1 and TRBJ2-1, is EAEVAQSPRYKITEKSQAVAFWCDPISGHATLYWYRQILGQGPELLVQFQDESVVDDSQLPKDRFSAERLKGVDSTLKIQPAELGDSAMYLCAGSLGHWFGQFFGPGTRLTVL.

The rearrangement joins TRBV29-1 to TRBJ1-5; a weak D match, TRBD1 (5 bases). This CDR3 spans 15 amino acids. With 5 bases removed from V and 0 bases from J, the gap between germline ends came to 14 bases. CDR1 is SQVTM and CDR2 is ANQGSEA in the germline V gene. The CDR3 coding sequence is TGCAGCGTTACGACAGACGGATTTAGCAATCAGCCCCAGCATTTT. Translated: CSVTTDGFSNQPQHF.

The chain couples TRBV10-2 to TRBJ1-4; D unresolved. Looked up from germline, CDR1 is WSHSY and CDR2 is SAAADI. The V and J ends lost 8 bases and 8 bases respectively, with 12 bases between them. This CDR3 contains 12 residues. This CDR3 reads CASGPSPEKLFF. CDR3 coding DNA: TGCGCCAGCGGACCGTCCCCCGAAAAACTGTTTTTT.

Comment on this clonotype: As the CDR3 is not closed by the conserved phenylalanine or tryptophan, this likely results from a read error. The CDR3 nucleotides read TGTGCCAGGAGTCCCGGGACCCCTACTCAGCCCCAGCATTCT. It translates to CARSPGTPTQPQHS. The genes are TRBV12-3 or TRBV12-4 and TRBJ1-5, with TRBD1 as a possible D gene (5 bases). This CDR3 spans 14 amino acids. Trimming left V 9 bases short and J 6 bases short, with 18 bases between.

This sequence joins TRBV10-1 and TRBJ2-1, with D perhaps matching TRBD2 (6 bases). Trimming removed 3 bases from V and 3 bases from J, with 15 bases in between. This CDR3 has 16 residues. Germline V gene sequence: CDR1 WNHNN, CDR2 SYGVQD (reference sequence). This CDR3 reads CASSDPRTINYNEQFF. Here the CDR3 DNA reads TGCGCCAGCAGTGATCCAAGGACTATCAACTACAATGAGCAGTTCTTC.

A note on this clonotype: An end of the junction differs from the germline gene, which may be a read error. The V gene is TRBV11-2, the J gene TRBJ1-2; D possibly corresponds to TRBD1 (6 bases). The CDR3 length is 15 residues. CDR1 is SGHAT, CDR2 FQNNGV, per germline. CDR3 amino acids: CVSSLSSGAGYGYTF. DNA for the CDR3: TGTGTCAGCAGCCTCTCTTCGGGGGCGGGTTATGGCTACACCTTT.

The sample holds a few counts of this clonotype. The V and J genes are TRBV11-2 and TRBJ1-5, with D unresolved. Germline CDR1 SGHAT, CDR2 FQNNGV. The germline V and J ends were trimmed by 0 bases and 1 base, with 7 bases remaining between them. The length of the CDR3 is 15 residues. This chain's CDR3 is CASSLDLGSNQPQHF. Here the CDR3 DNA reads TGTGCCAGCAGCTTAGATCTAGGGAGCAATCAGCCCCAGCATTTT.